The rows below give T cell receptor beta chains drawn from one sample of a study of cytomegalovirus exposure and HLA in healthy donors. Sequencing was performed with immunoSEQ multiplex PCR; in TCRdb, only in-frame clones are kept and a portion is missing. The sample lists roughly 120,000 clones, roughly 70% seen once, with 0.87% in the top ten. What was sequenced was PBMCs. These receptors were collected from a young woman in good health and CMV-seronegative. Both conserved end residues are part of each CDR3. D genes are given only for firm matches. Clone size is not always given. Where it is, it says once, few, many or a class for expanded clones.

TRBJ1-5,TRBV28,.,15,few,CASSLMAGLNQPQHF,TGTGCCAGCAGTTTAATGGCAGGACTTAATCAGCCCCAGCATTTT
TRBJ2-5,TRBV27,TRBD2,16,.,CASSPTGLAGGETQYF,TGTGCCAGCAGTCCCACGGGACTAGCGGGGGGGGAGACCCAGTACTTC
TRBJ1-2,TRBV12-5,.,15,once,CASGLGSPVSYGYTF,TGTGCTAGTGGTTTGGGCTCCCCGGTTAGTTATGGCTACACCTTC
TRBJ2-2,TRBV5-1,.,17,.,CASSLGSGARNTGELFF,TGCGCCAGCAGCTTGGGATCAGGGGCCCGAAACACCGGGGAGCTGTTTTTT
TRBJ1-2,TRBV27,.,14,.,CASSLNQGIYGYTF,TGTGCCAGCAGTTTGAATCAGGGTATCTATGGCTACACCTTC
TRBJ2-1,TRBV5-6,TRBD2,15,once,CASSLLAGADYEQFF,TGTGCCAGCAGCCTGCTAGCGGGAGCCGACTATGAGCAGTTCTTC
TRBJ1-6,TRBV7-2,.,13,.,CASSRISNSPLHF,TGTGCCAGCAGCCGTATTTCTAATTCACCCCTCCACTTT
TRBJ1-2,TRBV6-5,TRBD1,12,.,CASSQQGNGYTF,TGTGCCAGCAGTCAACAGGGGAATGGCTACACCTTC
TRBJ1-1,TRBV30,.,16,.,CAWSVRVTIMNTEAFF,TGTGCCTGGAGTGTACGGGTCACCATCATGAACACTGAAGCTTTCTTT
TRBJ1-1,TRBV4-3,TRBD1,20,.,CASSQATGGTGGKEGTEAFF,TGCGCCAGCAGCCAAGCCACTGGGGGTACAGGGGGAAAGGAGGGCACTGAAGCTTTCTTT
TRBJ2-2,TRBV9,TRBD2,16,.,CASSARGGSNTGELFF,TGTGCCAGCAGCGCCCGCGGGGGGTCGAACACCGGGGAGCTGTTTTTT
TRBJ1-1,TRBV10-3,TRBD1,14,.,CAIRETGDGTEAFF,TGTGCCATCAGGGAGACAGGGGACGGGACTGAAGCTTTCTTT
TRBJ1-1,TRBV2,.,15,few,CASSANGVMNTEAFF,TGTGCCAGCAGTGCGAACGGGGTTATGAACACTGAAGCTTTCTTT
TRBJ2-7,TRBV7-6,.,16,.,CASSLVDSYPLHEQYF,TGTGCCAGCAGCTTAGTAGACAGCTACCCCCTCCACGAGCAGTACTTC
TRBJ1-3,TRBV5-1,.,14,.,CASRNRHSGNTIYF,TGCGCCAGCAGGAACAGGCACTCTGGAAACACCATATATTTT
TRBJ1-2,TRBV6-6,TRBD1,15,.,CASSTPGQGTYGYTF,TGTGCCAGCAGTACGCCGGGACAGGGGACCTATGGCTACACCTTC
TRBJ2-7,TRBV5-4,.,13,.,CASKPPEIDEQYF,TGTGCCAGCAAACCCCCAGAAATCGACGAGCAGTACTTC